A selection of T cell receptor beta chains follows, all from one sample in a study of blood T cell repertoires in COVID-19. This table comes from immunoSEQ multiplex PCR, and its TCRdb copy is limited to in-frame clones, with some not included. The data contain about 100,000 clones, 90% to 95% of them singletons. The sample was peripheral blood. These receptors all stem from a human donor in a cohort sampled during active COVID-19. CDR3s include the opening cysteine and the closing phenylalanine or tryptophan.

CATGDRASSNSPLHF | TRBJ1-6 | TRBV10-3
CASSATGPREAFF | TRBJ1-1 | TRBV27
CASSPTAGRSYNEQFF | TRBJ2-1 | TRBV5-4
CASSPLTASLGNTIYF | TRBJ1-3 | TRBV7-9
CASTFGQTEQYF | TRBJ2-7 | TRBV12-3/TRBV12-4
CARFNSGANVLTF | TRBJ2-6 | TRBV2
CASSVSNNYGYTF | TRBJ1-2 | TRBV6-6
CASSHPPDRPGVNEQFF | TRBJ2-1 | TRBV4-1
CASSMTSGGIGDTQYF | TRBJ2-3 | TRBV7-8
CASSQGQGDRYGYTF | TRBJ1-2 | TRBV18
CASSQGGGGNTGELFF | TRBJ2-2 | TRBV4-1
CASSLNGRAAAQETQYF | TRBJ2-5 | TRBV4-2
CASSPEGIFGNTIYF | TRBJ1-3 | TRBV9
CASSLGDQPQHF | TRBJ1-5 | TRBV6-5
CASSPLSGRIDQPQHF | TRBJ1-5 | TRBV18
CAIGAGVRDTQYF | TRBJ2-3 | TRBV10-3
CASSPVWGRKETQYF | TRBJ2-5 | TRBV7-2
CASSVSGGGTDTQYF | TRBJ2-3 | TRBV7-3
CASSYLLTGPYEQYF | TRBJ2-7 | TRBV6-5
CASSLGRRTPGETQYF | TRBJ2-5 | TRBV11-2
CASSQTTGSTDTQYF | TRBJ2-3 | TRBV5-5
CASGGQGVGGYTF | TRBJ1-2 | TRBV12-5
CASSLGVGELFF | TRBJ2-2 | TRBV7-2
CASSLGQTEAFF | TRBJ1-1 | TRBV5-6
CSASRDRGEKLFF | TRBJ1-4 | TRBV29-1
CASSEGGTVYNEQFF | TRBJ2-1 | TRBV6-1
CASSYIRGAPTDTQYF | TRBJ2-3 | TRBV6-5
CASSVGTGVDTQYF | TRBJ2-3 | TRBV5-1
CASSSGQGGLRHF | TRBJ1-5 | TRBV12-3/TRBV12-4
CASSLTQKETQYF | TRBJ2-5 | TRBV27
CASSQDRIPAGELFF | TRBJ2-2 | TRBV14